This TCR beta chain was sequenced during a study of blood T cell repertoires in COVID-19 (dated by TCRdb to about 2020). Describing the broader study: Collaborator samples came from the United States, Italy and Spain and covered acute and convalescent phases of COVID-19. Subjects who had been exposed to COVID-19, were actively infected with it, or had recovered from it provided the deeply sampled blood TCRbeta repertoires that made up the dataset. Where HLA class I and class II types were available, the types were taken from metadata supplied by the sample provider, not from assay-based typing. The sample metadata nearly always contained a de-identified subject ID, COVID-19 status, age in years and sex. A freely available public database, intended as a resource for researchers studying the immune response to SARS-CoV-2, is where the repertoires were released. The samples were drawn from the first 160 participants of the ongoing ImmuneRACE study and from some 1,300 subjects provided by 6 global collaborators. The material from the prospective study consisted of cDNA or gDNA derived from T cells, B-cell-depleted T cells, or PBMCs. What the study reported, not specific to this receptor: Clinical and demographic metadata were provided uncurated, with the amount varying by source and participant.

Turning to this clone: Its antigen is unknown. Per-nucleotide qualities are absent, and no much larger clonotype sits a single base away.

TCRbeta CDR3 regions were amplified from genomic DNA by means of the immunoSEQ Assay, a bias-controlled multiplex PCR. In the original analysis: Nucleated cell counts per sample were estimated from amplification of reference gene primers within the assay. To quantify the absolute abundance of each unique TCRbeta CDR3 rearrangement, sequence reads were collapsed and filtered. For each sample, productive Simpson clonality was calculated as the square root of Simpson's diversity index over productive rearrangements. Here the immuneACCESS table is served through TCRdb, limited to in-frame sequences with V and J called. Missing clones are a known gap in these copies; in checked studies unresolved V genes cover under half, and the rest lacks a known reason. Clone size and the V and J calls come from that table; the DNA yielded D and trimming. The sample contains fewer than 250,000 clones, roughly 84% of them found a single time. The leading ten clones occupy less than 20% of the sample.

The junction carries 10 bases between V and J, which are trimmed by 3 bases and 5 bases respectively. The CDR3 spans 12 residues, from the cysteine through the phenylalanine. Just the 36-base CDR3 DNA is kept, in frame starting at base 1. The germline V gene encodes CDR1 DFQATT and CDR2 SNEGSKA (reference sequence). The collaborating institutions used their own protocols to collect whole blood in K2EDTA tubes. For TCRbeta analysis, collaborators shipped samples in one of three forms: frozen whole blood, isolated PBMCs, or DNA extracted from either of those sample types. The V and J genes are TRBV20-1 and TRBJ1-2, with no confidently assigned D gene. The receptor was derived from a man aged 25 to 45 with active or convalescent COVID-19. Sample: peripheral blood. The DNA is TGCAGTGCTAGTTCAGGCGATTATGGCTACACCTTC. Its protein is CSASSGDYGYTF.